This paragraph reports one T cell receptor (beta chain). The data derive from a study of technical replicates of blood from several donors. The V segment lost 6 bases and the J segment 1 base; nucleotides outside the gene matches: 4. Germline V gene data show CDR1 as MNHNS and CDR2 as SASEGT. This CDR3 is 14 amino acids long. Sequenced by immunoSEQ multiplex PCR; TCRdb stores in-frame clones only, minus some. The sample holds about 81,000 clones, roughly 92% seen once. The sequence was obtained from a human donor in good health. This chain links TRBV6-1 with TRBJ1-2; TRBD1 agrees at 8 bases. Input material: T cells isolated from PBMCs. CDR3 residues: CASSQGANNYGYTF. DNA for the CDR3: TGTGCCAGCAGCCAGGGGGCCAATAACTATGGCTACACCTTC.